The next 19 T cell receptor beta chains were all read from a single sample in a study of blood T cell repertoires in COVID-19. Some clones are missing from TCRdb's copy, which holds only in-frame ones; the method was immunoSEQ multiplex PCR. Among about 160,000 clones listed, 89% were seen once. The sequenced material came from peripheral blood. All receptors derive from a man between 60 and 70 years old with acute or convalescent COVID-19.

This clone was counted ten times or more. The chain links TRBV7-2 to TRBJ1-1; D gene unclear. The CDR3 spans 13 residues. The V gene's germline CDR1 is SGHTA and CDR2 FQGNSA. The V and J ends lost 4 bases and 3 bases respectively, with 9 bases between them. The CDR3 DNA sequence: TGTGCCAGCAGCTCGCAGGACTACACTGAAGCTTTCTTT. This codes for CASSSQDYTEAFF.

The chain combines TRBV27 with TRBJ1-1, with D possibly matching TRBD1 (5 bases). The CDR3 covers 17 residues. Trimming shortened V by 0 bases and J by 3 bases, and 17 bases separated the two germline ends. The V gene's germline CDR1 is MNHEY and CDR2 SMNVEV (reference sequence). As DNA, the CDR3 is TGTGCCAGCAGTTTATCAGGTCGTGGGGGGACTTACACTGAAGCTTTCTTT. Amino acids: CASSLSGRGGTYTEAFF.

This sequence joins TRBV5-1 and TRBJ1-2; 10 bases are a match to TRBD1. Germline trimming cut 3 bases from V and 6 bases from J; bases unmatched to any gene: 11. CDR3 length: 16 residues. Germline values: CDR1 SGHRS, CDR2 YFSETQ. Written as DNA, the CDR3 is TGCGCCAGCAGCTCCAAATCCGGGACAGGGGTTAATGGCTACACCTTC. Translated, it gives CASSSKSGTGVNGYTF.

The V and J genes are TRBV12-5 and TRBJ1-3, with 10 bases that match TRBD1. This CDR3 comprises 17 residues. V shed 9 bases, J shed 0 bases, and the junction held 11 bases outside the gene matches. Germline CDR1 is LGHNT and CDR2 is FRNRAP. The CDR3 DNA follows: TGTGCTAGCCGGGACAGGGGCCGCCCAATCTCTGGAAACACCATATATTTT. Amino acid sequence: CASRDRGRPISGNTIYF.

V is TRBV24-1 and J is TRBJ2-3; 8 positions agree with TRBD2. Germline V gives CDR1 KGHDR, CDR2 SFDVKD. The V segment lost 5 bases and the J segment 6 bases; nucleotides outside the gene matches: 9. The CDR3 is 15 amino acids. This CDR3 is CATSGPTSATDTQYF. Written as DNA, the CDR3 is TGTGCCACCAGTGGACCGACTAGCGCGACGGATACGCAGTATTTT.

The CDR3 DNA sequence: TGTGCCAGCAGCTCCCCCCCCGAGACAGGGGCGCGGGGCTACACCTTC. Its protein product is CASSSPPETGARGYTF. The V call is TRBV13, the J call TRBJ1-2; 8 positions match TRBD1. The germline CDR1 and CDR2 sequences are PRHDT and FYEKMQ (reference sequence). The J segment lost 8 bases and the V segment lost 4 bases, leaving 15 bases of the junction unmatched. The CDR3 runs to 16 residues.

The DNA of the CDR3 is TGTGCCAGCAGCCCCGCGGGGGACGAGCAGTACTTC. It encodes CASSPAGDEQYF. The V call is TRBV7-6, the J call TRBJ2-7, with 7 positions matching TRBD2. The V gene's germline CDR1 is SGHVS and CDR2 FNYEAQ. The CDR3 consists of 12 residues. V was clipped by 5 bases and J by 5 bases; unmatched bases: 3. Complete variable domain (other parts from reference TRBV7-6 and TRBJ2-7): GAGVSQSPRYKVTKRGQDVALRCDPISGHVSLYWYRQALGQGPEFLTYFNYEAQQDKSGLPNDRFSAERPEGSISTLTIQRTEQRDSAMYRCASSPAGDEQYFGPGTRLTVT.

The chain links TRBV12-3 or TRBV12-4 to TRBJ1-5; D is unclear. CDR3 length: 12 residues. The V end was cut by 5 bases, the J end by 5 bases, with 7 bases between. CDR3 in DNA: TGTGCCAGCAGTCTACTACATCAGCCCCAGCATTTT. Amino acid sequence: CASSLLHQPQHF.

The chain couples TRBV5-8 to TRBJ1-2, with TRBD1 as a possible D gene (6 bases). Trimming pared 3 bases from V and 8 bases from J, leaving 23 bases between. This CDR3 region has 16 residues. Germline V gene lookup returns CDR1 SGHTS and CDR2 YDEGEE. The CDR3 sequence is CASSSPGWTDLSGYTF. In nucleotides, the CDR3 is TGTGCCAGCAGCTCGCCCGGATGGACAGACCTTTCGGGCTACACCTTC. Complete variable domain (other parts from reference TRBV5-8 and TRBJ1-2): EAGVTQSPTHLIKTRGQQATLRCSPISGHTSVYWYQQALGLGLQFLLWYDEGEERNRGNFPPRFSGRQFPNYSSELNVNALELEDSALYLCASSSPGWTDLSGYTFGSGTRLTVV.

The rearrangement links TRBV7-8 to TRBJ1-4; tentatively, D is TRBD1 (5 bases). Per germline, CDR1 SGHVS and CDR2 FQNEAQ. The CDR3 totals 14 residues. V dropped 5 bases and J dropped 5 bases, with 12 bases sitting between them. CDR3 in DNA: TGTGCCAGCAGCCCCCGGGACTCCAATGAAAAACTGTTTTTT. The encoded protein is CASSPRDSNEKLFF.

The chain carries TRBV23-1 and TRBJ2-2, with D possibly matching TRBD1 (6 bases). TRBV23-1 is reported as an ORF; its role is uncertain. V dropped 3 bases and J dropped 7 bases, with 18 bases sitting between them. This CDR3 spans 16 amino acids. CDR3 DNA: TGCGCCAGCAGTCATAAAACAGGGATTCCGCACGGGGAGCTGTTTTTT. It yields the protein CASSHKTGIPHGELFF.

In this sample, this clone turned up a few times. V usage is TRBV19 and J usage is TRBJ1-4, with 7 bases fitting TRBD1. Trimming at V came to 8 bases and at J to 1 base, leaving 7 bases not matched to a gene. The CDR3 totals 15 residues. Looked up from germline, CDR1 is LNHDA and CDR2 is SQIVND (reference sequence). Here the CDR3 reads CASGGDRVTNEKLFF. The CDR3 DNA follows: TGTGCCAGTGGCGGCGACAGGGTAACTAATGAAAAACTGTTTTTT.

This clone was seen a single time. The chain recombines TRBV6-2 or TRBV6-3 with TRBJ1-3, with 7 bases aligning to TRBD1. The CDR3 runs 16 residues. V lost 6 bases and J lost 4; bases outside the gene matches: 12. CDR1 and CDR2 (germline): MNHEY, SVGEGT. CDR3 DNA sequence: TGTGCCAGCAGCCCTACCATGACAGGGAAGGGAAACACCATATATTTT. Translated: CASSPTMTGKGNTIYF.

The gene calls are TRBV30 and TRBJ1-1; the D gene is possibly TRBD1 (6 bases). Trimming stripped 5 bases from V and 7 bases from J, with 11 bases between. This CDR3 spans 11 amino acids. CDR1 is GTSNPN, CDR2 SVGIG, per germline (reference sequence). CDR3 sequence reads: CAWGEGGEAFF. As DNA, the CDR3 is TGTGCCTGGGGGGAGGGGGGTGAAGCTTTCTTT.

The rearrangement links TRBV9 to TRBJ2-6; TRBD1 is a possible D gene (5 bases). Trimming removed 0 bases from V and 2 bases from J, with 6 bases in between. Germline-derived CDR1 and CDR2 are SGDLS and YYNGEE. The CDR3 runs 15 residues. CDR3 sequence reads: CASSVETAGANVLTF. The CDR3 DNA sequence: TGTGCCAGCAGCGTAGAGACAGCTGGGGCCAACGTCCTGACTTTC.

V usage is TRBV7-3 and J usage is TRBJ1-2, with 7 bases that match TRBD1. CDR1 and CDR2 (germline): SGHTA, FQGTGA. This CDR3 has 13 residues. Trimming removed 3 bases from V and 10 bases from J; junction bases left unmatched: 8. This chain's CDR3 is CASSFLGGADYTF. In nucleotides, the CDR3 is TGTGCCAGCAGCTTTCTAGGGGGCGCGGACTACACCTTC.

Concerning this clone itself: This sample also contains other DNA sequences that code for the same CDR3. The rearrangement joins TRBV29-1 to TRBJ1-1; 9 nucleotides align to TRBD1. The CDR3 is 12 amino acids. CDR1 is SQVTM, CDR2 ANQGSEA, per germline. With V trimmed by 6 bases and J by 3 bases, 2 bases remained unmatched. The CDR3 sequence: CSVGQGDTEAFF. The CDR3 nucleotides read TGCAGCGTGGGACAGGGCGACACTGAAGCTTTCTTT.

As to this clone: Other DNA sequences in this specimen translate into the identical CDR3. In DNA form, the CDR3 reads TGTGCCAGCAGGGGGGGGCAGAACTATGGCTACACCTTC. Its protein is CASRGGQNYGYTF. This chain uses TRBV2 with TRBJ1-2; a possible D gene is TRBD1 (6 bases). Germline V gene data show CDR1 as SNHLY and CDR2 as FYNNEI. Trimming took off 6 bases at V and 2 bases at J, with 10 bases between the two ends. This CDR3 contains 13 residues.

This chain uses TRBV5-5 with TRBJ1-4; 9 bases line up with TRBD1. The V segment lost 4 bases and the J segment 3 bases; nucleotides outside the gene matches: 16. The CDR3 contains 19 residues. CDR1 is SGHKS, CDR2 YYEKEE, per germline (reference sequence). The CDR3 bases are TGTGCCAGCAGCGAGCAATCGGGACAGGGAAGATCTTCTAATGAAAAACTGTTTTTT. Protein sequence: CASSEQSGQGRSSNEKLFF.